One sample yielded the 8 T cell receptor beta chains listed below, sequenced in a study of cytomegalovirus exposure and HLA in healthy donors. In the PCR, 60 Vbeta and 13 Jbeta primers were used. Profiling relied on immunoSEQ multiplex PCR, and the TCRdb table lists in-frame clones only, not all of them. Here the sample spans some 110,000 clones, about 80% being singletons. Sequenced: PBMCs. These receptors originate from a man between 25 and 39 years old in good health and CMV-seronegative.

The chain couples TRBV2 to TRBJ1-5; D is perhaps TRBD1 (5 bases). This CDR3 is built from 13 residues. V dropped 5 bases and J dropped 4 bases, with 9 bases sitting between them. Germline V lookup: CDR1 SNHLY, CDR2 FYNNEI. The CDR3 sequence is CASSSAGNQPQHF. CDR3 DNA: TGTGCCAGCAGTTCCGCAGGGAATCAGCCCCAGCATTTT.

This chain joins TRBV7-8 and TRBJ2-3; TRBD2 agrees at 7 bases. The CDR3 is made up of 14 amino acids. J lost 8 bases, V lost 3 bases, and 8 bases had no gene match. Germline V lookup: CDR1 SGHVS, CDR2 FQNEAQ. CDR3 region: CASSLGVSGGTQYF. CDR3 DNA sequence: TGTGCCAGCAGCTTGGGGGTATCGGGGGGTACGCAGTATTTT.

The chain uses TRBV5-1 and TRBJ2-7, with TRBD1 matching 11 bases. Trimming removed 4 bases from V and 4 bases from J; junction bases left unmatched: 4. The CDR3 is 14 amino acids. Germline CDR1 reads SGHRS; CDR2 reads YFSETQ. In DNA form, the CDR3 reads TGCGCCAGCAGCCCCGGGACAGGGGGATACGAGCAGTACTTC. Translation gives CASSPGTGGYEQYF.

This clone was seen ten or more times. This chain connects TRBV4-1 to TRBJ2-1; the match to TRBD1 covers 8 bases. The germline V gene has CDR1 MGHRA and CDR2 YSYEKL. With 6 bases clipped from V and 7 bases from J, the junction kept 11 bases outside the gene matches. This CDR3 region has 15 residues. CDR3 protein: CASRQDRAVLNEQFF. The CDR3 DNA is TGCGCCAGCAGACAGGACAGGGCCGTGTTGAATGAGCAGTTCTTC.

This clone showed up just once. The chain combines TRBV14 with TRBJ2-1, with D perhaps TRBD2 (5 bases). The CDR3 runs 11 residues. Germline CDR1 SGHDN, CDR2 FVKESK. V was cut by 1 base and J by 15 bases, with 10 bases left in between. The CDR3 spells CASSQVWRRFF. As DNA, the CDR3 is TGTGCCAGCAGCCAAGTCTGGAGGCGGTTCTTC. Filled out from reference TRBV14 and TRBJ2-1, the complete variable domain reads EAGVTQFPSHSVIEKGQTVTLRCDPISGHDNLYWYRRVMGKEIKFLLHFVKESKQDESGMPNNRFLAERTGGTYSTLKVQPAELEDSGVYFCASSQVWRRFFGPGTRLTVL.

The chain joins TRBV5-6 to TRBJ2-3, with 9 bases identical to TRBD1. Trimming cost V 5 bases and J 1 base; bases outside gene matches: 14. The CDR3 loop spans 18 amino acids. CDR1 is SGHDT, CDR2 YYEEEE, per germline. CDR3 region: CASSWVTGGSGRTDTQYF. The CDR3 DNA follows: TGTGCCAGCAGTTGGGTGACAGGGGGTTCGGGGCGCACAGATACGCAGTATTTT.

V usage is TRBV2 and J usage is TRBJ2-7; D is ambiguous. Trimming removed 6 bases from V and 3 bases from J, with 15 bases in between. The germline V gene has CDR1 SNHLY and CDR2 FYNNEI. The CDR3 sequence is 14 residues long. CDR3 in amino acids: CASRVSAAGYEQYF. Written as DNA, the CDR3 is TGTGCCAGCAGAGTGAGTGCCGCCGGCTACGAGCAGTACTTC. The complete variable domain, with remaining parts taken from reference TRBV2 and TRBJ2-7, reads EPEVTQTPSHQVTQMGQEVILRCVPISNHLYFYWYRQILGQKVEFLVSFYNNEISEKSEIFDDQFSVERPDGSNFTLKIRSTKLEDSAMYFCASRVSAAGYEQYFGPGTRLTVT.

The chain links TRBV19 to TRBJ1-2, with no clear D. CDR1 LNHDA and CDR2 SQIVND come from the germline V gene (reference sequence). The length of the CDR3 is 17 residues. Trimming pared 3 bases from V and 4 bases from J, leaving 21 bases between. This CDR3 reads CASSIALGGSNVYGYTF. The CDR3 DNA follows: TGTGCCAGTAGTATTGCCCTTGGAGGGAGCAATGTCTATGGCTACACCTTC.